This TCR beta chain was identified in a study of blood T cell repertoires in COVID-19. Overall study context: The samples span acute and convalescent COVID-19 from the United States, Italy and Spain. Nucleic acid was either cDNA or gDNA, and it came from T cells, B-cell-depleted T cells, or PBMCs.

The CDR3 extends over 16 amino acids. Germline V CDR1 and CDR2: KGHSH, LQKENI. Trimming removed 3 bases from V and 0 bases from J, with 12 bases in between. This clone was counted a single time. Original handling: Estimates of nucleated cell counts were drawn from the amplification of reference gene primers. Clones were sequenced by immunoSEQ multiplex PCR, and TCRdb holds only the in-frame ones, with some missing. The V and J calls and clone size are taken from that table; D and trimming were inferred from the DNA. The sample has about 270,000 clones, approximately 77% seen once. Sequencing input: peripheral blood. The receptor comes from a woman aged 18 to 35 with acute or convalescent COVID-19. The rearrangement joins TRBV18 to TRBJ1-3; a possible D gene is TRBD1 (5 bases). The CDR3 region has the DNA TGTGCCAGCTCACCTGCCGACAGCTCCTCTGGAAACACCATATATTTT. This gives the protein CASSPADSSSGNTIYF.